The next 20 T cell receptor beta chains were all read from a single sample in a study of blood T cell repertoires in COVID-19. Assay: immunoSEQ multiplex PCR; the TCRdb copy retains only in-frame clones and omits some. Of roughly 520,000 clones listed, around nine tenths are singletons. Sample: PBMCs or T cells enriched from blood (not recorded which). The receptors shown here come from a woman aged 35 to 49 who had recovered from COVID-19.

The chain recombines TRBV24-1 with TRBJ2-7; D is possibly TRBD1 (5 bases). Germline assignment: CDR1 KGHDR and CDR2 SFDVKD. Trimming removed 3 bases from V and 5 bases from J, with 13 bases in between. The CDR3 has 14 amino acids. CDR3 residues: CATSDRQSLHEQYF. The CDR3 DNA reads as TGTGCCACCAGTGATCGACAGAGCCTCCACGAGCAGTACTTC.

The genes are TRBV6-5 and TRBJ1-6; D ambiguous. There are 15 residues in the CDR3. V lost 8 bases and J lost 2, with 13 bases in between. Germline V gene data show CDR1 as MNHEY and CDR2 as SVGAGI. CDR3 nucleotides: TGTGCCAGCGAGGAGGGCAGCACCTATAATTCACCCCTCCACTTT. Translation gives CASEEGSTYNSPLHF.

V gene TRBV15 combines with J gene TRBJ2-7; tentative D call: TRBD1 (6 bases). The germline V gene encodes CDR1 LNHNV and CDR2 YYDKDF (reference sequence). CDR3 length: 16 residues. V was cut by 0 bases and J by 5 bases, with 17 bases left in between. CDR3 in amino acids: CATSRDLGAQSNEQYF. DNA for the CDR3: TGTGCCACCAGCAGAGATCTGGGGGCGCAATCCAACGAGCAGTACTTC. The whole variable domain, filled in from reference TRBV15 and TRBJ2-7, reads DAMVIQNPRYQVTQFGKPVTLSCSQTLNHNVMYWYQQKSSQAPKLLFHYYDKDFNNEADTPDNFQSRRPNTSFCFLDIRSPGLGDTAMYLCATSRDLGAQSNEQYFGPGTRLTVT.

CDR3 sequence reads: CAWSVRGDTQYF. CDR3 coding DNA: TGTGCCTGGAGTGTACGGGGAGATACGCAGTATTTT. The V gene is TRBV30, the J gene TRBJ2-3; tentative D call: TRBD2 (5 bases). V gave up 0 bases and J gave up 5 bases, with 6 bases separating them. The germline gives CDR1 GTSNPN, CDR2 SVGIG (reference sequence). The CDR3 sequence is 12 residues long. Looking up the rest from reference TRBV30 and TRBJ2-3 gives the full variable domain: SQTIHQWPATLVQPVGSPLSLECTVEGTSNPNLYWYRQAAGRGLQLLFYSVGIGQISSEVPQNLSASRPQDRQFILSSKKLLLSDSGFYLCAWSVRGDTQYFGPGTRLTVL.

The V call is TRBV21-1, the J call TRBJ1-5; the table names TRBD1, a call not compared with the DNA. TRBV21-1 is recorded as a pseudogene. The CDR3 spans 14 residues. CDR3 protein: CASSCCRGEQPQHF. In DNA, the CDR3 is TGTGCCAGCAGTTGTTGCAGGGGAGAACAGCCCCAGCATTTT.

The rearrangement links TRBV15 to TRBJ1-1; D is unclear. Trimming cost V 1 base and J 4 bases, with 10 bases left between them. Germline-derived CDR1 and CDR2 are LNHNV and YYDKDF (reference sequence). The CDR3 runs 14 residues. CDR3 sequence: CATSRGAGSTEAFF. CDR3 in DNA: TGTGCCACCAGCAGAGGGGCAGGATCCACTGAAGCTTTCTTT.

This clone was observed once. The chain links TRBV5-1 to TRBJ1-1, with a possible D match to TRBD1 (6 bases). CDR3 length: 12 residues. With 5 bases removed from V and 4 bases from J, the gap between germline ends came to 9 bases. Germline lookup yields CDR1 SGHRS and CDR2 YFSETQ. The CDR3, as DNA: TGCGCCAGCAGACAGGGTGGCACTGAAGCTTTCTTT. Residues: CASRQGGTEAFF.

This sequence joins TRBV30 and TRBJ1-4; D gene uncertain. The V gene's germline CDR1 is GTSNPN and CDR2 SVGIG (reference sequence). V lost 5 bases and J 7 bases, leaving 8 bases between the germline ends. The CDR3 consists of 11 residues. The DNA for the CDR3 is TGTGCCTGGGGTCAGTTTGAAAAACTGTTTTTT. This encodes CAWGQFEKLFF.

The genes are TRBV5-6 and TRBJ2-7; D may be TRBD1 (5 bases). This CDR3 is built from 17 residues. The V gene lost 1 base and the J gene lost 0 bases, with 17 bases spanning the gap. CDR1 and CDR2 (germline): SGHDT, YYEEEE. As DNA, the CDR3 is TGTGCCAGCAGCTTGTCCTTTGACAGCCAAGGCTCCTACGAGCAGTACTTC. Encoded protein: CASSLSFDSQGSYEQYF.

The chain employs TRBV24-1 and TRBJ1-2; D not certain. V was cut by 4 bases and J by 4 bases, with 12 bases left in between. This CDR3 comprises 14 residues. Germline V CDR1 and CDR2: KGHDR, SFDVKD. The chain's CDR3 is CATSDPGRAYGYTF. CDR3 DNA sequence: TGTGCCACCAGTGACCCCGGGAGAGCCTATGGCTACACCTTC.

This sequence joins TRBV11-3 and TRBJ1-3; D call uncertain. The V end lost 5 bases, the J end lost 4 bases, and 9 bases lay between the germline ends. The CDR3 consists of 13 residues. Germline V gene lookup returns CDR1 SGHNT and CDR2 YENEEA. CDR3 nucleotides: TGTGCCAGCAGCCACAGACAAGGAAACACCATATATTTT. Its protein product is CASSHRQGNTIYF.

V is TRBV7-2 and J is TRBJ2-1, with no clear D. Germline V gives CDR1 SGHTA, CDR2 FQGNSA. V was trimmed by 2 bases and J by 1 base, leaving 12 bases between them. This CDR3 region has 16 residues. CDR3 sequence reads: CASSLRLVASYNEQFF. The CDR3 coding sequence is TGTGCCAGCAGCTTAAGGTTGGTAGCTTCCTACAATGAGCAGTTCTTC.

This clone has a handful of counts. The chain couples TRBV28 to TRBJ1-2; no reliable D call. Germline CDR1 is MDHEN and CDR2 is SYDVKM. The CDR3 consists of 12 residues. Between the trimmed V and J ends, which lost 7 bases and 0 bases, there was a span of 6 bases. The CDR3 protein is CASMGANYGYTF. In DNA form, the CDR3 reads TGTGCCAGCATGGGAGCTAACTATGGCTACACCTTC.

This sequence joins TRBV10-2 and TRBJ2-2, with D possibly TRBD2 on 5 matching bases. This CDR3 is built from 14 residues. The V end was cut by 4 bases, the J end by 5 bases, with 11 bases between. Germline loops: CDR1 WSHSY, CDR2 SAAADI. The CDR3 nucleotides are TGCGCCAGCAGTGTGACGGGGAGAACCGGGGAGCTGTTTTTT. As protein: CASSVTGRTGELFF.

The CDR3 bases are TGTGCCACCAGCAGAACCAACCGAGGTTACGACGAGCAGTACTTC. This encodes CATSRTNRGYDEQYF. The rearrangement links TRBV15 to TRBJ2-7; D gene ambiguous. CDR1 and CDR2 from the germline V gene are LNHNV and YYDKDF (reference sequence). Trimming pared 2 bases from V and 5 bases from J, leaving 16 bases between. This CDR3 region has 15 residues.

V gene TRBV12-3 or TRBV12-4 combines with J gene TRBJ2-5; D perhaps matches TRBD1 (5 bases). This CDR3 contains 12 residues. V gave up 7 bases and J gave up 3 bases, with 9 bases separating them. The DNA of the CDR3 is TGTGCCAGCACCCGCAGGGAAGAGACCCAGTACTTC. Protein: CASTRREETQYF.

V gene TRBV7-2 combines with J gene TRBJ1-3; no reliable D call. The V gene's germline CDR1 is SGHTA and CDR2 FQGNSA. The CDR3 covers 18 residues. With 2 bases removed from V and 3 bases from J, the gap between germline ends came to 20 bases. The CDR3 DNA sequence: TGTGCCAGCAGCTTAAGTTCCCCGGCCGGGATAGGTGGAAACACCATATATTTT. It translates to CASSLSSPAGIGGNTIYF.

The chain has TRBV5-1 and TRBJ1-4; D perhaps matches TRBD1 (6 bases). V was clipped by 5 bases and J by 2 bases, with 13 bases between them. CDR1 and CDR2 from the germline V gene are SGHRS and YFSETQ. This CDR3 is built from 15 residues. CDR3: CASSPTGPTNEKLFF. The CDR3 DNA reads TGCGCCAGCAGTCCTACAGGGCCGACTAATGAAAAACTGTTTTTT.

This chain links TRBV18 with TRBJ2-1, with 7 positions matching TRBD1. Trimming cost V 1 base and J 0 bases; bases outside gene matches: 12. Germline lookup yields CDR1 KGHSH and CDR2 LQKENI. There are 19 residues in the CDR3. The CDR3: CASSPQRTGSRNSYNEQFF. CDR3 sequence (DNA): TGTGCCAGCTCACCACAAAGGACAGGCTCGCGGAACTCCTACAATGAGCAGTTCTTC.

V is TRBV11-2 and J is TRBJ2-7; D unclear. V lost 0 bases and J lost 2, with 5 bases in between. Germline CDR1 and CDR2: SGHAT and FQNNGV. The CDR3 totals 13 residues. The DNA for the CDR3 is TGTGCCAGCAGCTTAGAGGCTCCCTACGAGCAGTACTTC. This translates into CASSLEAPYEQYF.